This passage covers 32 T cell receptor beta chains from one sample sequenced in a study of CD8+ T cells in alopecia areata. Treatment described: oral pan-JAK inhibitor, 5-10 mg twice daily. Investigators isolated RNA and reverse transcribed it into cDNA to act as the sequencing template. Clones were read by immunoSEQ multiplex PCR, and TCRdb kept only the in-frame ones, dropping some. The table has about 210,000 clones, 35% to 40% seen once; the top ten hold around 0.48%. The starting material was CD4+ T cells sorted from blood, obtained around week 31, from a patient treated with tofacitinib. The receptors were gathered from a human donor with alopecia areata.

The CDR3 DNA reads TGCGCCAGCAGCTTGGGTCCCGGGAACCAAGAGACCCAGTACTTC. Its translation is CASSLGPGNQETQYF. The V gene is TRBV5-1, the J gene TRBJ2-5, with D perhaps TRBD2 (5 bases). V lost 0 bases and J 0 bases, leaving 9 bases between the germline ends. The CDR3 is 15 residues long. CDR1 and CDR2 (germline): SGHRS, YFSETQ.

This chain connects TRBV6-1 to TRBJ2-3; TRBD1 might be the D (5 bases). CDR1 and CDR2 (germline): MNHNS, SASEGT. The CDR3 consists of 14 residues. V shed 6 bases and J shed 5 bases, with 15 bases lying between them. This chain's CDR3 is CASRAIQGIDTQYF. The CDR3 region has the DNA TGTGCCAGCAGGGCGATTCAGGGTATAGATACGCAGTATTTT.

The rearrangement joins TRBV30 to TRBJ2-1, with a tentative D call TRBD2 (6 bases). The CDR3 has 14 residues. The ends were cut back, 2 bases at V and 4 bases at J, with 12 bases in the middle. CDR1 GTSNPN and CDR2 SVGIG come from the germline V gene (reference sequence). This CDR3 reads CAWSRLASYNEQFF. CDR3 DNA sequence: TGTGCCTGGAGTCGGCTAGCGTCGTACAATGAGCAGTTCTTC.

The genes are TRBV19 and TRBJ1-2, with D possibly TRBD1 on 5 matching bases. The germline CDR1 and CDR2 sequences are LNHDA and SQIVND (reference sequence). CDR3 length equals 16 residues. Between the trimmed V and J ends, which lost 6 bases and 3 bases, there was a span of 20 bases. The CDR3 spells CASSPPSRGRDYGYTF. In DNA, the CDR3 is TGTGCCAGTAGCCCACCCTCGAGGGGCAGGGACTATGGCTACACCTTC.

This clone was counted a few times. The chain joins TRBV20-1 to TRBJ1-2, with D hard to call. The germline V gene encodes CDR1 DFQATT and CDR2 SNEGSKA (reference sequence). The CDR3 runs 11 residues. Trimming took off 5 bases at V and 8 bases at J, with 12 bases between the two ends. CDR3 bases: TGCAGTGCTTCCTCCGTTCGGGGCTACACCTTC. Translating gives CSASSVRGYTF.

The chain links TRBV5-1 to TRBJ2-1; no definite D call. This CDR3 has 12 amino acids. Germline CDR1 is SGHRS and CDR2 is YFSETQ. V dropped 0 bases and J dropped 10 bases, with 8 bases sitting between them. The chain's CDR3 is CASSLEGSEQFF. The CDR3 bases are TGCGCCAGCAGCTTGGAGGGCTCAGAGCAGTTCTTC.

V usage is TRBV9 and J usage is TRBJ1-2; D might be TRBD1 (6 bases). This CDR3 has 14 residues. With 3 bases removed from V and 5 bases from J, the gap between germline ends came to 14 bases. CDR1 and CDR2 (germline): SGDLS, YYNGEE. The chain's CDR3 is CASSAGWGPYGYTF. CDR3 nucleotides: TGTGCCAGCAGCGCGGGTTGGGGGCCTTATGGCTACACCTTC.

In this sample, this clone turned up a few times. The chain couples TRBV19 to TRBJ2-2; no definite D call. The CDR3 is made up of 14 amino acids. Germline CDR1 and CDR2: LNHDA and SQIVND (reference sequence). Trimming left V 6 bases short and J 1 base short, with 9 bases between. CDR3 nucleotides: TGTGCCAGTAGGGGCCGGAAGAACACCGGGGAGCTGTTTTTT. This sequence encodes CASRGRKNTGELFF.

This chain uses TRBV30 with TRBJ2-7; possibly TRBD2 for D (6 bases). The CDR3 loop spans 15 amino acids. V was trimmed by 4 bases and J by 0 bases, leaving 16 bases between them. CDR1 is GTSNPN and CDR2 is SVGIG in the germline V gene (reference sequence). The DNA for the CDR3 is TGTGCCTGGAAAAAGATGGAGGGAGGCTCCTACGAGCAGTACTTC. Its protein is CAWKKMEGGSYEQYF.

The chain carries TRBV30 and TRBJ1-1, with no clear D. This CDR3 spans 15 amino acids. Germline values: CDR1 GTSNPN, CDR2 SVGIG (reference sequence). Trimming removed 2 bases from V and 5 bases from J, with 18 bases in between. The CDR3 DNA sequence: TGTGCCTGGAGTAAAAAGGGCCTTAGTGAGACTGAAGCTTTCTTT. Translated, it gives CAWSKKGLSETEAFF.

The chain joins TRBV6-5 to TRBJ2-7; D is possibly TRBD1 (6 bases). Trimming removed 4 bases at V and 0 bases at J, with 10 bases between. Germline assignment: CDR1 MNHEY and CDR2 SVGAGI. The CDR3 extends over 14 amino acids. CDR3 region: CASSSGTHSYEQYF. The DNA for the CDR3 is TGTGCCAGCAGTTCCGGGACACACTCCTACGAGCAGTACTTC.

This chain connects TRBV29-1 to TRBJ1-1; 10 nucleotides align to TRBD1. The CDR3 spans 14 residues. CDR1 and CDR2 (germline): SQVTM, ANQGSEA. The trim removed 7 bases at V and 4 bases at J, leaving 9 bases unmatched. The CDR3 DNA reads TGCAGCGCCGCCCGTGGGACAGGGGCCACTGAAGCTTTCTTT. Translating gives CSAARGTGATEAFF.

The chain carries TRBV7-9 and TRBJ1-1; TRBD1 matches at 9 bases. CDR3 length: 14 amino acids. V gave up 3 bases and J gave up 1 base; unmatched junction bases: 0. The germline gives CDR1 SEHNR, CDR2 FQNEAQ (reference sequence). In DNA, the CDR3 is TGTGCCAGCAGCTTGGGACAGGGGAACACTGAAGCTTTCTTT. It is translated as CASSLGQGNTEAFF. Full variable domain (remainder filled in from reference TRBV7-9 and TRBJ1-1): DTGVSQNPRHKITKRGQNVTFRCDPISEHNRLYWYRQTLGQGPEFLTYFQNEAQLEKSRLLSDRFSAERPKGSFSTLEIQRTEQGDSAMYLCASSLGQGNTEAFFGQGTRLTVV.

This rearrangement joins TRBV6-5 to TRBJ1-6, with TRBD1 as a possible D gene (5 bases). The germline CDR1 and CDR2 sequences are MNHEY and SVGAGI. The CDR3 is 16 amino acids. Trimming removed 2 bases from V and 5 bases from J, with 13 bases in between. Here the CDR3 reads CASSYSRVGNNSPLHF. The CDR3 DNA is TGTGCCAGCAGTTACAGCAGGGTGGGGAATAATTCACCCCTCCACTTT.

J is TRBJ2-7 and V is TRBV4-2, with D tentatively TRBD1 (6 bases). Trimming removed 0 bases at V and 3 bases at J, with 15 bases between. Germline CDR1 reads LGHNA; CDR2 reads YNFKEQ. The CDR3 contains 16 residues. CDR3: CASSQEQQGYSYEQYF. CDR3 nucleotide sequence: TGTGCCAGCAGCCAAGAGCAACAGGGCTACAGCTACGAGCAGTACTTC.

The chain uses TRBV27 and TRBJ1-4, with D tentatively TRBD1 (6 bases). V lost 5 bases and J lost 3, with 13 bases in between. This CDR3 has 15 amino acids. Germline loops: CDR1 MNHEY, CDR2 SMNVEV (reference sequence). This chain's CDR3 is CASSANRAPNEKLFF. The DNA of the CDR3 is TGTGCCAGCAGTGCTAACAGGGCCCCTAATGAAAAACTGTTTTTT.

This clone was counted a few times. J is TRBJ1-6 and V is TRBV11-2; 10 bases agree with TRBD1. The CDR3 covers 15 residues. The V and J ends lost 1 base and 7 bases, in that order; junction bases with no gene match: 1. The V gene's germline CDR1 is SGHAT and CDR2 FQNNGV. The CDR3 spells CASSLVTGGNSPLHF. In DNA form, the CDR3 reads TGTGCCAGCAGCTTAGTGACAGGGGGCAATTCACCCCTCCACTTT. The full variable domain, in which reference TRBV11-2 and TRBJ1-6 provide the parts outside the CDR3, is EAGVAQSPRYKIIEKRQSVAFWCNPISGHATLYWYQQILGQGPKLLIQFQNNGVVDDSQLPKDRFSAERLKGVDSTLKIQPAKLEDSAVYLCASSLVTGGNSPLHFGNGTRLTVT.

The chain links TRBV5-1 to TRBJ1-4, with TRBD1 matching 7 bases. The CDR3 covers 14 residues. The germline V gene encodes CDR1 SGHRS and CDR2 YFSETQ. V was clipped by 4 bases and J by 8 bases; unmatched bases: 8. CDR3 protein: CASSDDRVGEKLFF. For the CDR3, the DNA is TGCGCCAGCAGCGACGACAGGGTAGGCGAAAAACTGTTTTTT. Together with reference TRBV5-1 and TRBJ1-4, the CDR3 gives the full variable domain: KAGVTQTPRYLIKTRGQQVTLSCSPISGHRSVSWYQQTPGQGLQFLFEYFSETQRNKGNFPGRFSGRQFSNSRSEMNVSTLELGDSALYLCASSDDRVGEKLFFGSGTQLSVL.

The chain links TRBV7-7 to TRBJ2-2; 7 positions match TRBD1. The J segment lost 11 bases and the V segment lost 2 bases, leaving 11 bases of the junction unmatched. The CDR3 contains 15 residues. Germline V gene data show CDR1 as SSHAT and CDR2 as FNYEAQ (reference sequence). In DNA form, the CDR3 reads TGTGCCAGCAGCTTACAAGGGGGCCCCTATCGAGAGCTGTTTTTT. Translation: CASSLQGGPYRELFF. Full variable domain (rest looked up from reference TRBV7-7 and TRBJ2-2): GAGVSQSPRYKVTKRGQDVTLRCDPISSHATLYWYQQALGQGPEFLTYFNYEAQPDKSGLPSDRFSAERPEGSISTLTIQRTEQRDSAMYRCASSLQGGPYRELFFGEGSRLTVL.

This clone was seen a few times. The chain is built from TRBV11-2 and TRBJ2-1; 8 bases fit TRBD2. The CDR3 covers 14 residues. The J segment lost 9 bases and the V segment lost 1 base, leaving 5 bases of the junction unmatched. CDR1 and CDR2 from the germline V gene are SGHAT and FQNNGV. This CDR3 is CASSLVSGRGEQFF. The CDR3 DNA reads as TGTGCCAGCAGCTTAGTGAGCGGGAGAGGTGAGCAGTTCTTC.

The rearrangement links TRBV6-1 to TRBJ2-5, with D perhaps matching TRBD1 or TRBD2 (5 bases each). This CDR3 has 14 residues. V lost 8 bases and J 4 bases, leaving 17 bases between the germline ends. Germline V gene data show CDR1 as MNHNS and CDR2 as SASEGT. CDR3 DNA: TGTGCCAGCGGGACCAGACATCAGGGAGAGACCCAGTACTTC. Protein sequence: CASGTRHQGETQYF.

This clone was found once. The chain couples TRBV30 to TRBJ1-1; D is ambiguous. The CDR3 is made up of 11 amino acids. V was trimmed by 5 bases and J by 8 bases, leaving 12 bases between them. CDR1 and CDR2 from the germline V gene are GTSNPN and SVGIG (reference sequence). CDR3 bases: TGTGCCTGGGGCATAGAGGGCGAAGCTTTCTTT. Translation gives CAWGIEGEAFF.

This clone appeared a few times. This chain joins TRBV30 and TRBJ1-5; D gene uncertain. CDR3 length: 14 residues. Germline CDR1 is GTSNPN and CDR2 is SVGIG (reference sequence). Trimming cost V 2 bases and J 0 bases, with 8 bases left between them. CDR3 region: CAWSPPVSNQPQHF. The CDR3 bases are TGTGCCTGGAGTCCACCTGTTAGCAATCAGCCCCAGCATTTT.

This chain uses TRBV7-2 with TRBJ2-5, with D perhaps assigned TRBD1 or TRBD2 (5 bases each). Trimming shortened V by 6 bases and J by 9 bases, and 17 bases separated the two germline ends. CDR3 size: 13 residues. CDR1 SGHTA and CDR2 FQGNSA come from the germline V gene. The CDR3 DNA sequence: TGTGCCAGCAGGTGGGACCTAGGAAAGGCCCAGTACTTC. Protein product: CASRWDLGKAQYF.

This sequence joins TRBV30 and TRBJ2-3; D is unclear. The germline V gene has CDR1 GTSNPN and CDR2 SVGIG (reference sequence). This CDR3 spans 12 amino acids. V was cut by 1 base and J by 2 bases, with 4 bases left in between. For the CDR3, the DNA is TGTGCCTGGAGTGGCAACACAGATACGCAGTATTTT. It codes for CAWSGNTDTQYF. Complete variable domain (other parts from reference TRBV30 and TRBJ2-3): SQTIHQWPATLVQPVGSPLSLECTVEGTSNPNLYWYRQAAGRGLQLLFYSVGIGQISSEVPQNLSASRPQDRQFILSSKKLLLSDSGFYLCAWSGNTDTQYFGPGTRLTVL.

This clone was counted between two and nine times. This chain connects TRBV5-5 to TRBJ2-1; D might be TRBD1 (6 bases). Germline CDR1 SGHKS, CDR2 YYEKEE (reference sequence). The V end was cut by 0 bases, the J end by 16 bases, with 20 bases between. CDR3 size: 14 residues. This CDR3 is CASSLELSGVRQFF. The CDR3 nucleotides are TGTGCCAGCAGCTTGGAATTGTCAGGGGTTCGCCAATTCTTC.

V is TRBV6-5 and J is TRBJ1-2; perhaps TRBD1 as D (5 bases). CDR3 length: 16 residues. V gave up 6 bases and J gave up 4 bases, with 21 bases separating them. Germline V gives CDR1 MNHEY, CDR2 SVGAGI. CDR3 nucleotide sequence: TGTGCCAGCAGCTACGGAGGGATAGGGGAGGGCTATGGCTACACCTTC. Encoded protein: CASSYGGIGEGYGYTF.

The V and J genes are TRBV5-1 and TRBJ2-1; D gene ambiguous. The V end lost 3 bases, the J end lost 7 bases, and 8 bases lay between the germline ends. Germline assignment: CDR1 SGHRS and CDR2 YFSETQ. CDR3 length: 12 residues. In nucleotides, the CDR3 is TGCGCCAGCAGCTCTACTTCTAATGAGCAGTTCTTC. Its protein is CASSSTSNEQFF.

V is TRBV7-3 and J is TRBJ2-7; 8 bases map to TRBD1. The length of the CDR3 is 15 residues. Germline V lookup: CDR1 SGHTA, CDR2 FQGTGA. V was clipped by 5 bases and J by 0 bases; unmatched bases: 6. This CDR3 is CASSQGAMSSYEQYF. In nucleotides, the CDR3 is TGTGCCAGCAGCCAGGGGGCAATGAGCTCCTACGAGCAGTACTTC. The entire variable domain, with the rest obtained from reference TRBV7-3 and TRBJ2-7, is as follows: GAGVSQTPSNKVTEKGKYVELRCDPISGHTALYWYRQSLGQGPEFLIYFQGTGAADDSGLPNDRFFAVRPEGSVSTLKIQRTERGDSAVYLCASSQGAMSSYEQYFGPGTRLTVT.

V and J are TRBV25-1 and TRBJ1-6, with D possibly matching TRBD1 (5 bases). V was cut by 2 bases and J by 6 bases, with 11 bases left in between. The germline V gene has CDR1 MGHDK and CDR2 SYGVNS. The CDR3 is 15 residues long. CDR3 sequence: CASSEQQGCNSPLHF. CDR3 nucleotides: TGTGCCAGCAGTGAACAGCAGGGATGTAATTCACCCCTCCACTTT.

This clone occurred once. The chain couples TRBV2 to TRBJ1-4; D might be TRBD1 (5 bases). V lost 6 bases and J lost 1, with 9 bases in between. The CDR3 covers 14 residues. Germline values: CDR1 SNHLY, CDR2 FYNNEI. The CDR3 here is CASRQTETNEKLFF. In nucleotides, the CDR3 is TGTGCCAGCAGACAGACAGAAACTAATGAAAAACTGTTTTTT. The full variable domain, rest sourced from reference TRBV2 and TRBJ1-4, is EPEVTQTPSHQVTQMGQEVILRCVPISNHLYFYWYRQILGQKVEFLVSFYNNEISEKSEIFDDQFSVERPDGSNFTLKIRSTKLEDSAMYFCASRQTETNEKLFFGSGTQLSVL.

This clone was detected only once. Here the CDR3 DNA reads TGTGCCAGCAAAGGGGTTGGGATGCGCCAAGAGACCCAGTACTTC. This codes for CASKGVGMRQETQYF. This chain joins TRBV2 and TRBJ2-5, with D maybe TRBD1 (5 bases). Germline CDR1 and CDR2: SNHLY and FYNNEI. This CDR3 region has 15 residues. The V gene lost 7 bases and the J gene lost 1 base, with 16 bases spanning the gap.